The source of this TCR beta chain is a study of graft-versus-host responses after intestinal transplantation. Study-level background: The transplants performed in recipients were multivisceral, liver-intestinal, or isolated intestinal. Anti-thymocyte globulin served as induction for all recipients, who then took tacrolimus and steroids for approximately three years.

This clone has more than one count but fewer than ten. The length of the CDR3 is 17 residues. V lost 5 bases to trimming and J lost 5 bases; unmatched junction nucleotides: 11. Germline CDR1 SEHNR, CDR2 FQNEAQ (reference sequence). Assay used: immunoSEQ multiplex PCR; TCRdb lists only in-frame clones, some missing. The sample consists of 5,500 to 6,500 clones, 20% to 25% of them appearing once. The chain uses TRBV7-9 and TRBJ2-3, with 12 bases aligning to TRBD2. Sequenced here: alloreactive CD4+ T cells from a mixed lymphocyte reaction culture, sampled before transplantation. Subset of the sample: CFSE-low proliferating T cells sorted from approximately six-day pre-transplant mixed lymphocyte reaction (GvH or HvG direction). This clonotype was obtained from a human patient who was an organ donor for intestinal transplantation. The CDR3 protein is CASSGSSGGAIRDTQYF. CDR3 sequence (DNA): TGTGCCAGCAGCGGATCTAGCGGGGGGGCTATTAGAGATACGCAGTATTTT.